These 23 T cell receptor beta chains came from one sample sequenced in a study of blood T cells in healthy people across ages. The second PCR ran about 6 to 12 cycles with a sample-barcoded 5' primer and J-beta primers. TCRdb reanalysed the 5' RACE reads using MiXCR and keeps one entry per CDR3 protein. This sample has 800,000 to 950,000 distinct CDR3 sequences; roughly 28% occur once, and the top ten carry approximately 10%. The same data also contributed to another study, on T cells of mothers and their children.

Sequencing was performed on blood. These TCRs come from a woman aged 40 to 55 in good health.

This clonotype was counted a few times. The CDR3 sequence: CASSLLRRQRGSCYEQYF. CDR3 sequence (DNA): TGTGCCAGCAGCTTACTCCGTCGTCAGCGGGGTAGCTGCTACGAGCAGTACTTC. The chain employs TRBV7-2 and TRBJ2-7; TRBD2 aligns across 7 bases. J gave up 3 bases and V 2 bases, and 16 bases lay outside the gene matches. Per the germline V gene, CDR1 is SGHTA and CDR2 is FQGNSA. The CDR3 covers 18 residues.

Points on this clonotype: One end of the junction does not line up with germline, which may come from a read error. V usage is TRBV7-9 and J usage is TRBJ1-2; no clear D. The length of the CDR3 is 12 residues. The V gene's germline CDR1 is SEHNR and CDR2 FQNEAQ (reference sequence). Here the CDR3 reads CASSLDNHGYTF. CDR3 nucleotide sequence: TGTGCCAGCAGCTTGGATAACCATGGCTACACCTTC.

V usage is TRBV2 and J usage is TRBJ2-1; 7 bases agree with TRBD2. V dropped 8 bases and J dropped 0; count of bases not matched to a gene: 7. The CDR3 has 15 residues. Germline loops: CDR1 SNHLY, CDR2 FYNNEI. Here the CDR3 DNA reads TGTGCCAGCCGTAGCGGGTTAAGCTCCTACAATGAGCAGTTCTTC. Translating it yields CASRSGLSSYNEQFF.

This chain joins TRBV4-1 and TRBJ2-5; D not resolved. The CDR3 has 15 amino acids. Trimming stripped 0 bases from V and 11 bases from J, with 19 bases between. Per germline, CDR1 MGHRA and CDR2 YSYEKL. CDR3 DNA: TGCGCCAGCAGCCAAGACCCAGTCTCCTACAATGAGCAGTACTTC. As protein: CASSQDPVSYNEQYF.

This clonotype has a count of ten or more. The V call is TRBV4-3, the J call TRBJ1-2; D is ambiguous. The germline gives CDR1 LGHNA, CDR2 YSLEER. V lost 1 base to trimming and J lost 1 base, with 10 bases between them. The CDR3 contains 15 residues. The CDR3 DNA reads TGCGCCAGCAGCCAAGGAAGCCAGATTAACTATGGCTACACCTTC. It yields the protein CASSQGSQINYGYTF.

The sample holds many counts of this clonotype. The chain's CDR3 is CASSPSELLYSPLHF. The CDR3 nucleotides read TGCGCCAGCAGCCCTTCAGAATTACTATATTCACCCCTCCACTTT. The gene calls are TRBV4-1 and TRBJ1-6, with D unresolved. Looked up from germline, CDR1 is MGHRA and CDR2 is YSYEKL. The CDR3 contains 15 residues. V lost 4 bases and J lost 8, with 15 bases in between.

To note about this clonotype: A junction boundary mismatches the germline segment, possibly from a read error. The chain is built from TRBV12-3 or TRBV12-4 and TRBJ2-1, with D perhaps TRBD1 or TRBD2 (5 bases each). The length of the CDR3 is 17 residues. CDR3 sequence reads: CAGSLRVWGSSYNEQFF. In DNA, the CDR3 is TGTGCCGGCAGTTTACGGGTGTGGGGGAGCTCCTACAATGAGCAGTTCTTC.

This clonotype showed up many times. The chain carries TRBV28 and TRBJ2-7, with D possibly called TRBD1 or TRBD2 (5 bases each). The V gene lost 5 bases and the J gene lost 3 bases, with 8 bases spanning the gap. The CDR3 loop spans 12 amino acids. CDR1 and CDR2 (germline): MDHEN, SYDVKM. The CDR3 DNA follows: TGTGCCAGCAGTGGGACCCTCTACGAGCAGTACTTC. Translating it yields CASSGTLYEQYF.

J is TRBJ1-1 and V is TRBV30; 9 positions agree with TRBD1. Per the germline V gene, CDR1 is GTSNPN and CDR2 is SVGIG (reference sequence). The CDR3 runs 12 residues. Germline trimming cut 8 bases from V and 4 bases from J; bases unmatched to any gene: 5. CDR3 DNA sequence: TGTGCCCGCGACAGGGGGACCACTGAAGCTTTCTTT. Translated, it gives CARDRGTTEAFF.

Points on this clonotype: Germline and junction disagree at one end, which may indicate a read error. This chain links TRBV7-7 with TRBJ2-6; 9 positions agree with TRBD1. CDR1 and CDR2 (germline): SSHAT, FNYEAQ (reference sequence). The CDR3 has 16 residues. The CDR3 spells CASSLGTGTGANVPTF. The CDR3 DNA follows: TGTGCTAGCAGCTTAGGGACAGGGACTGGGGCCAACGTCCCGACTTTC.

This clonotype was detected many times. The V gene is TRBV7-9, the J gene TRBJ1-1; weak D call: TRBD1 (5 bases). Looked up from germline, CDR1 is SEHNR and CDR2 is FQNEAQ (reference sequence). V lost 5 bases to trimming and J lost 1 base, with 11 bases between them. This CDR3 has 14 residues. CDR3 DNA: TGTGCCAGCAGCGAACAGGCGGGGAACACTGAAGCTTTCTTT. Protein sequence: CASSEQAGNTEAFF. Full variable domain (rest looked up from reference TRBV7-9 and TRBJ1-1): DTGVSQNPRHKITKRGQNVTFRCDPISEHNRLYWYRQTLGQGPEFLTYFQNEAQLEKSRLLSDRFSAERPKGSFSTLEIQRTEQGDSAMYLCASSEQAGNTEAFFGQGTRLTVV.

The sample holds a few counts of this clonotype. The chain joins TRBV20-1 to TRBJ2-2, with 15 bases matching TRBD2. Germline CDR1 and CDR2: DFQATT and SNEGSKA (reference sequence). The CDR3 is 15 amino acids. The ends lost 5 bases at V and 8 bases at J; junction bases unmatched: 6. CDR3 sequence reads: CSAGGTSGGSGELFF. CDR3 DNA sequence: TGCAGTGCTGGGGGGACTAGCGGGGGGTCGGGGGAGCTGTTTTTT.

The V gene is TRBV5-1, the J gene TRBJ2-5; TRBD1 matches at 11 bases. This CDR3 is built from 14 residues. Germline V gene data show CDR1 as SGHRS and CDR2 as YFSETQ. V shed 7 bases and J 5 bases; nucleotides not matched to a gene: 7. CDR3 DNA sequence: TGCGCCAGCGAGAGGACAGGGGGCTCGGAGACCCAGTACTTC. Its translation is CASERTGGSETQYF. Combining the CDR3 with reference TRBV5-1 and TRBJ2-5 gives the whole variable domain KAGVTQTPRYLIKTRGQQVTLSCSPISGHRSVSWYQQTPGQGLQFLFEYFSETQRNKGNFPGRFSGRQFSNSRSEMNVSTLELGDSALYLCASERTGGSETQYFGPGTRLLVL.

The rearrangement uses TRBV27 and TRBJ2-2; D might be TRBD2 (6 bases). The CDR3 spans 16 residues. Per germline, CDR1 MNHEY and CDR2 SMNVEV (reference sequence). V was pared by 2 bases and J by 2 bases, with 12 bases between. The CDR3 loop is CASSLIGGDNTGELFF. The CDR3 nucleotides are TGTGCCAGCAGTTTAATCGGAGGGGACAACACCGGGGAGCTGTTTTTT.

The chain recombines TRBV12-3 or TRBV12-4 with TRBJ1-5; 10 bases agree with TRBD1. V lost 3 bases to trimming and J lost 5 bases; unmatched junction nucleotides: 4. This CDR3 comprises 15 residues. The CDR3 sequence is CASSFGTGEYQPQHF. CDR3 coding DNA: TGTGCCAGCAGTTTCGGGACAGGGGAATATCAGCCCCAGCATTTT.

Points on this clonotype: A single base separates this from a much larger clone, so it may be a read error. CDR3 loop: CTSKTGTGYGYTF. CDR3 in DNA: TGTACCAGTAAAACAGGGACGGGGTATGGCTACACCTTC. The V gene is TRBV6-6, the J gene TRBJ1-2, with D possibly TRBD1 on 6 matching bases. The length of the CDR3 is 13 residues. Germline CDR1 is MNHNY and CDR2 is SVGAGI (reference sequence).

This clonotype was recorded many times. The chain carries TRBV9 and TRBJ2-7, with unresolved D. This CDR3 has 14 amino acids. Germline values: CDR1 SGDLS, CDR2 YYNGEE. V shed 3 bases and J shed 1 base, with 11 bases lying between them. The CDR3 is CASSAQDGSYEQYF. DNA for the CDR3: TGTGCCAGCAGCGCTCAGGACGGTTCCTACGAGCAGTACTTC.

V is TRBV7-9 and J is TRBJ2-1, with D perhaps matching TRBD2 (5 bases). Trimming cost V 3 bases and J 4 bases, with 13 bases left between them. CDR3 length: 15 amino acids. CDR1 is SEHNR, CDR2 FQNEAQ, per germline (reference sequence). The CDR3 reads CASSFARGAYNEQFF. The CDR3 nucleotides read TGTGCCAGCAGCTTCGCACGGGGAGCGTACAATGAGCAGTTCTTC.

This clonotype turned up a few times. CDR3 nucleotides: TGTGCCAGTAGTACGGGACAGGGGAACGTCTACGAGCAGTACTTC. Its translation: CASSTGQGNVYEQYF. The chain recombines TRBV19 with TRBJ2-7; 10 positions agree with TRBD1. The CDR3 is made up of 15 amino acids. Germline V gene sequence: CDR1 LNHDA, CDR2 SQIVND (reference sequence). J gave up 3 bases and V 4 bases, and 6 bases lay outside the gene matches.

This chain joins TRBV30 and TRBJ1-1; 10 bases match TRBD1. V trimming: 1 base; J trimming: 4 bases; junction bases outside the gene matches: 9. Germline loops: CDR1 GTSNPN, CDR2 SVGIG (reference sequence). This CDR3 has 16 residues. CDR3 protein: CAWSGARTGGSTEAFF. The CDR3, as DNA: TGTGCCTGGAGTGGGGCCAGGACAGGGGGTAGCACTGAAGCTTTCTTT.

V gene TRBV14 combines with J gene TRBJ2-1; 11 bases map to TRBD2. Unmatched junction bases numbered 4, after V lost 8 bases and J lost 4 bases. Germline values: CDR1 SGHDN, CDR2 FVKESK. The length of the CDR3 is 14 residues. The CDR3 nucleotides read TGTGCCAGCGCTAGCGGGGGGTCGTACAATGAGCAGTTCTTC. This translates into CASASGGSYNEQFF.

CDR3 sequence reads: CASKRQPRDTDTQYF. DNA of the CDR3: TGTGCCAGCAAAAGACAACCGAGGGACACAGATACGCAGTATTTT. This chain joins TRBV27 and TRBJ2-3; tentative D call: TRBD2 (5 bases). The CDR3 totals 15 residues. V was shortened by 7 bases and J by 2 bases, with 16 bases between the two germline ends. Germline CDR1 and CDR2: MNHEY and SMNVEV (reference sequence).

This clonotype has a single count. The chain joins TRBV7-2 to TRBJ2-7; the match to TRBD1 covers 10 bases. V was pared by 1 base and J by 5 bases, with 5 bases of the junction left unmatched. Germline lookup yields CDR1 SGHTA and CDR2 FQGNSA. The CDR3 consists of 15 residues. CDR3 DNA: TGTGCCAGCAGCTTAGACGGGACAGGGGACAACGAGCAGTACTTC. It specifies CASSLDGTGDNEQYF.